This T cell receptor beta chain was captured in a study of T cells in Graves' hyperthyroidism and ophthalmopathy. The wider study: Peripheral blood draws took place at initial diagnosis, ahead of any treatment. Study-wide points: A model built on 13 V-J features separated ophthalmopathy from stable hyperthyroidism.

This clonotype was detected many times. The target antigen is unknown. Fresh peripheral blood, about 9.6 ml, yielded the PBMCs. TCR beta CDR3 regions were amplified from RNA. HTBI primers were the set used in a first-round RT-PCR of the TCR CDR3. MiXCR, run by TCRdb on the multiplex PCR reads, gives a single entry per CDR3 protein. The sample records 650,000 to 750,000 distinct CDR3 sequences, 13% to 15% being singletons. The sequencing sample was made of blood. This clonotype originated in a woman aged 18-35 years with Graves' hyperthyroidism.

CDR3 nucleotide sequence: TGTGCCAGCAGTTCCGGCGGGGAGCTGTTTTTT. Its translation is CASSSGGELFF. The chain couples TRBV6-1 to TRBJ2-2; D remains ambiguous. The CDR3 is 11 residues long. The V end was cut by 5 bases, the J end by 7 bases, with 5 bases between. CDR1 is MNHNS and CDR2 is SASEGT in the germline V gene.